The 15 T cell receptor beta chains below were found in one sample sequenced in a study of beta chain features in type 1 diabetes. The whole isolated RNA underwent reverse transcription, so sequencing captured expressed TCRB transcripts. The data were produced by immunoSEQ multiplex PCR, yet TCRdb's version contains in-frame clones alone and is incomplete. The sample consists of over 700,000 clones, roughly 16% of them appearing once. Sequenced sample: naive CD4+ T cells from blood. These receptors all come from a young woman in good health.

The genes are TRBV5-1 and TRBJ2-1; D not resolved. V was cut by 0 bases and J by 2 bases, with 9 bases left in between. Looked up from germline, CDR1 is SGHRS and CDR2 is YFSETQ. This CDR3 is 15 amino acids long. The CDR3 here is CASSLGGAPYNEQFF. The CDR3 region has the DNA TGCGCCAGCAGCTTGGGGGGTGCCCCCTACAATGAGCAGTTCTTC.

This clone was recorded once. This rearrangement joins TRBV7-3 to TRBJ2-1; 7 nucleotides align to TRBD2. With 8 bases clipped from V and 0 bases from J, the junction kept 1 base outside the gene matches. Germline CDR1 and CDR2: SGHTA and FQGTGA. This CDR3 is built from 13 residues. Here the CDR3 reads CASQRDSYNEQFF. The DNA for the CDR3 is TGTGCCAGCCAGCGGGACTCCTACAATGAGCAGTTCTTC.

This chain links TRBV6-1 with TRBJ2-7; 8 bases line up with TRBD1. In germline, CDR1 is MNHNS, CDR2 SASEGT. This CDR3 comprises 13 residues. J was trimmed by 2 bases and V by 7 bases; bases with no gene match: 4. DNA for the CDR3: TGTGCCAGCACGCGACAGGGGCCCTACGAGCAGTACTTC. This translates into CASTRQGPYEQYF.

This clone was counted a few times. The V call is TRBV4-1, the J call TRBJ1-1; D gene unclear. V was cut by 4 bases and J by 0 bases, with 12 bases left in between. CDR1 and CDR2 from the germline V gene are MGHRA and YSYEKL. CDR3 length: 15 amino acids. CDR3 amino acids: CASSLSAGLNTEAFF. Here the CDR3 DNA reads TGCGCCAGCAGCCTTTCGGCGGGTTTGAACACTGAAGCTTTCTTT.

The chain carries TRBV28 and TRBJ2-2, with D tentatively TRBD2 (6 bases). Germline lookup yields CDR1 MDHEN and CDR2 SYDVKM. The CDR3 runs to 15 residues. V dropped 6 bases and J dropped 5 bases, with 16 bases sitting between them. The CDR3 spells CASRLSDGGTGELFF. The CDR3 DNA is TGTGCCAGCAGGCTATCGGATGGGGGGACCGGGGAGCTGTTTTTT.

V and J are TRBV6-4 and TRBJ2-3; D is unclear. Germline V gives CDR1 MRHNA, CDR2 SNTAGT. With 4 bases removed from V and 0 bases from J, the gap between germline ends came to 5 bases. The CDR3 has 13 residues. The CDR3 DNA is TGTGCCAGCAGTGCGTTTAGCACAGATACGCAGTATTTT. It translates to CASSAFSTDTQYF.

A few counts support this clone. The rearrangement uses TRBV7-9 and TRBJ2-1; 7 positions agree with TRBD2. Per germline, CDR1 SEHNR and CDR2 FQNEAQ (reference sequence). V dropped 5 bases and J dropped 5; count of bases not matched to a gene: 15. This CDR3 has 17 amino acids. CDR3 in amino acids: CASSPKLRTRRDNEQFF. The CDR3, as DNA: TGTGCCAGCAGCCCGAAACTCCGGACTAGGAGGGACAATGAGCAGTTCTTC.

In its sample, this clone was seen a few times. J is TRBJ1-4 and V is TRBV28, with D tentatively TRBD1 (5 bases). The CDR3 spans 14 residues. V shed 5 bases and J shed 4 bases, with 11 bases lying between them. Germline CDR1 and CDR2: MDHEN and SYDVKM. The CDR3 loop reads CASSIPGVNEKLFF. The CDR3 DNA follows: TGTGCCAGCAGTATACCGGGGGTTAATGAAAAACTGTTTTTT.

This chain joins TRBV29-1 and TRBJ2-1; 8 nucleotides agree with TRBD1. This CDR3 is built from 14 residues. V gave up 4 bases and J gave up 6 bases; unmatched junction bases: 8. Looked up from germline, CDR1 is SQVTM and CDR2 is ANQGSEA. The CDR3 loop is CSVGDRGRSNEQFF. The CDR3 DNA sequence: TGCAGCGTTGGAGACAGGGGCCGGTCCAATGAGCAGTTCTTC.

The chain recombines TRBV4-3 with TRBJ2-6, with 9 bases lining up with TRBD2. Losses at the gene ends were 0 bases for V and 0 bases for J; bases not matched to a gene: 9. The length of the CDR3 is 20 residues. In germline, CDR1 is LGHNA, CDR2 YSLEER. The CDR3 loop reads CASSQDGRGRVISGANVLTF. The CDR3 DNA reads TGCGCCAGCAGCCAAGATGGGCGCGGGAGGGTCATCTCTGGGGCCAACGTCCTGACTTTC.

This chain links TRBV11-2 with TRBJ2-7; maybe TRBD1 (6 bases). Germline CDR1 is SGHAT and CDR2 is FQNNGV. V was trimmed by 5 bases and J by 6 bases, leaving 29 bases between them. This CDR3 is built from 18 residues. This CDR3 reads CASSPIRGGPSPHGEQYF. The CDR3 nucleotides read TGTGCCAGCAGCCCCATACGAGGGGGTCCTTCACCTCACGGCGAGCAGTACTTC.

This clone was seen a few times. This chain joins TRBV7-8 and TRBJ1-5; D may be TRBD1 (6 bases). The V end was cut by 5 bases, the J end by 2 bases, with 13 bases between. CDR3 size: 15 residues. The V gene's germline CDR1 is SGHVS and CDR2 FQNEAQ. CDR3 sequence reads: CASSRGRGGNQPQHF. CDR3 DNA sequence: TGTGCCAGCAGCCGGGGGAGGGGGGGCAATCAGCCCCAGCATTTT.

Many counts were recorded for this clone. This chain joins TRBV10-3 and TRBJ1-5; D ambiguous. Trimming cost V 4 bases and J 7 bases, with 11 bases left between them. The CDR3 spans 13 residues. Germline CDR1 ENHRY, CDR2 SYGVKD. The CDR3 nucleotides are TGTGCCATCAGTGGGACCCAAGGGCAGCCCCAGCATTTT. Translating it yields CAISGTQGQPQHF.

The CDR3 DNA reads as TGTGCCAGCAGTTTAAGGGGTAGCGGGAGGTCAGATACGCAGTATTTT. This gives the protein CASSLRGSGRSDTQYF. The J gene is TRBJ2-3, the V gene TRBV27, with 10 nucleotides matching TRBD2. V lost 2 bases to trimming and J lost 4 bases; unmatched junction nucleotides: 6. Germline-derived CDR1 and CDR2 are MNHEY and SMNVEV (reference sequence). The CDR3 is 16 amino acids.

The V and J genes are TRBV5-1 and TRBJ1-2; 10 bases are a match to TRBD1. Germline V gene sequence: CDR1 SGHRS, CDR2 YFSETQ. V was clipped by 0 bases and J by 5 bases; unmatched bases: 4. The CDR3 loop spans 15 amino acids. The CDR3: CASSLETGGRYGYTF. The CDR3 region has the DNA TGCGCCAGCAGCTTGGAGACAGGGGGCAGGTATGGCTACACCTTC.